The 9 T cell receptor beta chains below come from one sample, sequenced in a study of blood T cell repertoires in COVID-19. Profiled with immunoSEQ multiplex PCR; TCRdb holds only in-frame clones, not every one. Of around 200,000 clones in the sample, 75% to 90% were seen once. The material sequenced was peripheral blood. The source is a woman aged 40 to 50 with COVID-19, enrolled during active disease.

The chain joins TRBV19 to TRBJ1-3, with 7 bases matching TRBD1. V lost 9 bases and J lost 4; bases outside the gene matches: 6. The germline CDR1 and CDR2 sequences are LNHDA and SQIVND (reference sequence). The CDR3 is made up of 13 amino acids. CDR3 coding DNA: TGTGCCAGCCGGGGACAGAACGGAAACACCATATATTTT. As protein: CASRGQNGNTIYF.

The V and J genes are TRBV11-2 and TRBJ2-2; D may be TRBD2 (6 bases). The length of the CDR3 is 16 residues. Per germline, CDR1 SGHAT and CDR2 FQNNGV. Trimming pared 3 bases from V and 8 bases from J, leaving 19 bases between. CDR3 loop: CASSLFAGYQSGELFF. CDR3 coding DNA: TGTGCCAGCAGCTTGTTCGCGGGATATCAGTCGGGGGAGCTGTTTTTT. Looking up the rest from reference TRBV11-2 and TRBJ2-2 gives the full variable domain: EAGVAQSPRYKIIEKRQSVAFWCNPISGHATLYWYQQILGQGPKLLIQFQNNGVVDDSQLPKDRFSAERLKGVDSTLKIQPAKLEDSAVYLCASSLFAGYQSGELFFGEGSRLTVL.

This clone showed up just a few times. CDR3 nucleotides: TGTGCCACCAGCAGAGGCGGGGCTTTACAATTCAATGAGCAGTTCTTC. This sequence encodes CATSRGGALQFNEQFF. This sequence joins TRBV15 and TRBJ2-1, with a possible D match to TRBD2 (6 bases). The CDR3 totals 16 residues. Deletions cut 1 base from V and 6 bases from J, with 16 bases between. The germline CDR1 and CDR2 sequences are LNHNV and YYDKDF (reference sequence).

V is TRBV5-6 and J is TRBJ1-4; weak D call: TRBD1 (5 bases). Trimming took 0 bases from V and 8 from J, leaving 14 bases between them. The germline V gene has CDR1 SGHDT and CDR2 YYEEEE. The CDR3 totals 15 residues. The CDR3 loop reads CASSLVQGRLEKLFF. In DNA, the CDR3 is TGTGCCAGCAGCTTGGTGCAGGGCCGTCTGGAAAAACTGTTTTTT.

The chain has TRBV28 and TRBJ2-7; TRBD2 matches 7 bases. This CDR3 contains 13 residues. Germline V gene sequence: CDR1 MDHEN, CDR2 SYDVKM. V lost 6 bases to trimming and J lost 3 bases; unmatched junction nucleotides: 5. The CDR3 DNA is TGTGCCAGCAGCTGGGGGGGACTCTACGAGCAGTACTTC. Protein: CASSWGGLYEQYF.

This clone occurred a few times. The chain links TRBV5-1 to TRBJ1-3; TRBD1 might be the D (6 bases). CDR3 length equals 14 residues. Per the germline V gene, CDR1 is SGHRS and CDR2 is YFSETQ. The germline V and J ends were trimmed by 2 bases and 5 bases, with 11 bases remaining between them. CDR3 amino acids: CASSFEQGRNTIYF. The CDR3 DNA reads as TGCGCCAGCAGCTTTGAACAGGGAAGAAACACCATATATTTT.

This rearrangement joins TRBV6-5 to TRBJ1-1; D uncertain. Germline CDR1 reads MNHEY; CDR2 reads SVGAGI. V lost 7 bases and J lost 4, with 13 bases in between. CDR3 length equals 13 residues. The CDR3 nucleotides read TGTGCCAGCAACCGAGCGAGGGCCACTGAAGCTTTCTTT. Its translation is CASNRARATEAFF.

The rearrangement uses TRBV28 and TRBJ1-2; D is unclear. The CDR3 consists of 11 residues. The V gene's germline CDR1 is MDHEN and CDR2 SYDVKM. The V end lost 10 bases, the J end lost 6 bases, and 12 bases lay between the germline ends. This CDR3 is CAIPWENGYTF. CDR3 coding DNA: TGTGCCATCCCTTGGGAGAATGGCTACACCTTC.

This chain connects TRBV6-6 to TRBJ2-7; 8 bases line up with TRBD1. Germline lookup yields CDR1 MNHNY and CDR2 SVGAGI (reference sequence). J lost 6 bases, V lost 2 bases, and 9 bases had no gene match. The CDR3 consists of 15 residues. The CDR3 DNA sequence: TGTGCCAGCAGTTACGCCAGCGACAGGGGAGTCGAGCAGTACTTC. This encodes CASSYASDRGVEQYF.